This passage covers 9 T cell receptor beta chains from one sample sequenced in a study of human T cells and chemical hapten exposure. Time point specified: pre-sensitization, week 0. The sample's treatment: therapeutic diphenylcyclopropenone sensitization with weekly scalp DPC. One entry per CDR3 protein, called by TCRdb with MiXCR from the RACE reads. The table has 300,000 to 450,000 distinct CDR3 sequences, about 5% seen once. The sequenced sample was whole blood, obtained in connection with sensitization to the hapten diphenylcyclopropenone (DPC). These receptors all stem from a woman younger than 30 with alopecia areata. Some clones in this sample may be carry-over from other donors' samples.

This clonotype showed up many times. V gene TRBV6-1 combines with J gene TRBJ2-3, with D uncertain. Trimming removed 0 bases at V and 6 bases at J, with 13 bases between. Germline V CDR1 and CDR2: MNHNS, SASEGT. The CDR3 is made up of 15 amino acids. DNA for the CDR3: TGTGCCAGCAGTGAAGCGGTAGGCCCCTGGGATACGCAGTATTTT. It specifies CASSEAVGPWDTQYF.

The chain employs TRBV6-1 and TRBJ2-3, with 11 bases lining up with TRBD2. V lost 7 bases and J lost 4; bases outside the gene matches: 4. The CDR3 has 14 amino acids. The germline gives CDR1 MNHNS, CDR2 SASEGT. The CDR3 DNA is TGTGCCAGCATTAGCGGGGGGGCCTCAGATACGCAGTATTTT. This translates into CASISGGASDTQYF.

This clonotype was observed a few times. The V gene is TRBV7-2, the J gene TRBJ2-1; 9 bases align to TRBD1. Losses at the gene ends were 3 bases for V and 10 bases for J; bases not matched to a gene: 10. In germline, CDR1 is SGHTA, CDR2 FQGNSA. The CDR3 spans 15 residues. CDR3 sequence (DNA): TGTGCCAGCAGCTTTTTCTTAACAGGGGGCGCGGAGCAGTTCTTC. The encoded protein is CASSFFLTGGAEQFF.

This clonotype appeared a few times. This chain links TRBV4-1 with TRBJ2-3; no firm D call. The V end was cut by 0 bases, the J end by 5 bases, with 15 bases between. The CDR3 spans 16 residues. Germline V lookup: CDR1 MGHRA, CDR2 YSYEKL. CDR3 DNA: TGCGCCAGCAGCCAAGATGTAGGGTTAGTCATAGATACGCAGTATTTT. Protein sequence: CASSQDVGLVIDTQYF.

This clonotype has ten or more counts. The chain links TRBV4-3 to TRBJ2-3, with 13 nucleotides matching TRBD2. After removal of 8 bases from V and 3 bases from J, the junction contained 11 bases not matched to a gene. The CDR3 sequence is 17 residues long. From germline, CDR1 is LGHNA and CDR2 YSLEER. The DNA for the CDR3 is TGCGCCAGCGGTACAGGGACTAGCGGGGATATTACAGATACGCAGTATTTT. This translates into CASGTGTSGDITDTQYF.

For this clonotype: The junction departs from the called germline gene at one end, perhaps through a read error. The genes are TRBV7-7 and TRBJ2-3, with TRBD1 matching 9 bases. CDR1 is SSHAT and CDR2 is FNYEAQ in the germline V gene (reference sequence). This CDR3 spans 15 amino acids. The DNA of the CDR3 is TGTGCTAGCAGCTTAGGGACAGGGAGGACAGATACGCAGTATTTT. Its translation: CASSLGTGRTDTQYF.

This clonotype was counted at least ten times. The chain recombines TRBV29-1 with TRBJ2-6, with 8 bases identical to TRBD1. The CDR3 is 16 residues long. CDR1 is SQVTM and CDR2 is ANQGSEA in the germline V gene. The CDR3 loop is CGTGTGEKTSANVLTF. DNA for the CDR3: TGCGGCACCGGGACAGGAGAAAAGACTTCGGCCAACGTCCTGACTTTC.

This CDR3 reads CASSQERINEQFF. The DNA of the CDR3 is TGCGCCAGCAGCCAAGAGAGAATCAATGAGCAGTTCTTC. The chain recombines TRBV4-1 with TRBJ2-1; D is unclear. Germline V gives CDR1 MGHRA, CDR2 YSYEKL. Trimming stripped 0 bases from V and 6 bases from J, with 6 bases between. The CDR3 has 13 amino acids.

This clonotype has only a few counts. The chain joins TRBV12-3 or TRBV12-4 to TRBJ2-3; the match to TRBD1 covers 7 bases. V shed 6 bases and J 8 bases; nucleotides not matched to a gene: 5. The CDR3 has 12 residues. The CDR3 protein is CASSATGTTQYF. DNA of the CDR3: TGTGCCAGCAGCGCGACAGGGACTACGCAGTATTTT.